The source of this T cell receptor beta chain is a study of CD8+ T cells in alopecia areata. Study at large: Those treated were given oral tofacitinib at 5 to 10 mg twice daily. Study-level results: For patients receiving tofacitinib, scalp clonality and expanded CD8+ clones among the top 100 significantly decreased.

The V and J ends lost 6 bases and 1 base respectively, with 13 bases between them. Germline V gene sequence: CDR1 LNHDA, CDR2 SQIVND (reference sequence). The CDR3 consists of 15 residues. This clone came up a few times. No antigen is known for it. Treatment defined: oral pan-JAK inhibitor, 5-10 mg twice daily. Sequencing templates came from extracted RNA that was reverse transcribed into cDNA. Profiling relied on immunoSEQ multiplex PCR, and the TCRdb table lists in-frame clones only, not all of them. The sample has some 180,000 clones; 53% are singletons. This sequence was found in a human donor with alopecia areata. This material consisted of CD8+ T cells sorted from blood, taken at week 24, from a patient treated with tofacitinib. The genes are TRBV19 and TRBJ1-5; TRBD1 is a possible D gene (6 bases). The CDR3 here is CASRPRQESNQPQHF. The DNA for the CDR3 is TGTGCCAGTAGGCCGAGACAGGAGAGCAATCAGCCCCAGCATTTT.